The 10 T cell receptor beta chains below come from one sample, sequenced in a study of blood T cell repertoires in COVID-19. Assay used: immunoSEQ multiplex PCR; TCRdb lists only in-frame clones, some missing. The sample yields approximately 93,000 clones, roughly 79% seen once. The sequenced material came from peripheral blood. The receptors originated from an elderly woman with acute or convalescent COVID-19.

CDR3 bases: TGTGCCAGCAGCTTAGAAGAGGGGCCCCAGCATTTT. Translated, it gives CASSLEEGPQHF. V gene TRBV7-9 combines with J gene TRBJ1-5, with D unresolved. The CDR3 sequence is 12 residues long. Germline CDR1 and CDR2: SEHNR and FQNEAQ (reference sequence). The germline V and J ends were trimmed by 1 base and 9 bases, with 7 bases remaining between them. The variable domain in full, with the rest retrieved from reference TRBV7-9 and TRBJ1-5, is DTGVSQNPRHKITKRGQNVTFRCDPISEHNRLYWYRQTLGQGPEFLTYFQNEAQLEKSRLLSDRFSAERPKGSFSTLEIQRTEQGDSAMYLCASSLEEGPQHFGDGTRLSIL.

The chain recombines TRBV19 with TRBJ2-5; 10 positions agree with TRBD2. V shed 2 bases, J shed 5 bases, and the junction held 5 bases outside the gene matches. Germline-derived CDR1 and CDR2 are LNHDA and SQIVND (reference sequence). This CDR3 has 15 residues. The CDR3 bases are TGTGCCAGTAGTATATGGTCTAGCGGGAGTGAGACCCAGTACTTC. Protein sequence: CASSIWSSGSETQYF.

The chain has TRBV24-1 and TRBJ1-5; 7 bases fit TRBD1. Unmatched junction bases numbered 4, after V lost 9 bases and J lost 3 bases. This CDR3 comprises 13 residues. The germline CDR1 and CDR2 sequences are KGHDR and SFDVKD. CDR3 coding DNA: TGTGCCACCCAGGGACAGCACAATCAGCCCCAGCATTTT. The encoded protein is CATQGQHNQPQHF.

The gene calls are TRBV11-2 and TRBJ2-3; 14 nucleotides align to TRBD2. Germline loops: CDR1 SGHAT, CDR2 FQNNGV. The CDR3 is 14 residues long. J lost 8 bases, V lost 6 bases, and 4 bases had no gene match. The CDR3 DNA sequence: TGTGCCAGCAGTCGGACTAGCGGGAGGTTTACGCAGTATTTT. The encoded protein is CASSRTSGRFTQYF.

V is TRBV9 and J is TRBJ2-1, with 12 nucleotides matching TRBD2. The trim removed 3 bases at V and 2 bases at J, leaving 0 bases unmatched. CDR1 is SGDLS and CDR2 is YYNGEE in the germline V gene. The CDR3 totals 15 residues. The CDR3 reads CASSASGRAYNEQFF. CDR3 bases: TGTGCCAGCAGCGCTAGCGGGAGGGCCTACAATGAGCAGTTCTTC. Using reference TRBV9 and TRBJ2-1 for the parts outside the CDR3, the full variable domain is DSGVTQTPKHLITATGQRVTLRCSPRSGDLSVYWYQQSLDQGLQFLIQYYNGEERAKGNILERFSAQQFPDLHSELNLSSLELGDSALYFCASSASGRAYNEQFFGPGTRLTVL.

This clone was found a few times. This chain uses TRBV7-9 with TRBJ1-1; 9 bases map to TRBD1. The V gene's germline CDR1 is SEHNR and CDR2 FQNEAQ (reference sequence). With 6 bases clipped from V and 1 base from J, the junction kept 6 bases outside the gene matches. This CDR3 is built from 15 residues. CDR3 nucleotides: TGTGCCAGCAGTTTGGGACAGGGAGAGAACACTGAAGCTTTCTTT. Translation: CASSLGQGENTEAFF.

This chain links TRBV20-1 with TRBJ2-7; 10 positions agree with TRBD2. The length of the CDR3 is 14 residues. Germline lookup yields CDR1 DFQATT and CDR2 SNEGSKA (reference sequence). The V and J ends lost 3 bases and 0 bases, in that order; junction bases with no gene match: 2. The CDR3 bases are TGCAGTGCTAGTGGACTAGCGGACTCCTACGAGCAGTACTTC. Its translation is CSASGLADSYEQYF.

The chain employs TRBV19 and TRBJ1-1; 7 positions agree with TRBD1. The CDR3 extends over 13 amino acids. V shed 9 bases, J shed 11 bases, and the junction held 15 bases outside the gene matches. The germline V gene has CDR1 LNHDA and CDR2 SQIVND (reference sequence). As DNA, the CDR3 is TGTGCCAGCTATGACAGGGCGATGGAAGAGGCTTTCTTT. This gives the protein CASYDRAMEEAFF.

As DNA, the CDR3 is TGCGCCAGCAGGACTAGCGCGGCCTACAATGAGCAGTTCTTC. Amino acid sequence: CASRTSAAYNEQFF. The chain uses TRBV5-1 and TRBJ2-1; 8 bases match TRBD2. From germline, CDR1 is SGHRS and CDR2 YFSETQ. The CDR3 runs to 14 residues. Trimming took 5 bases from V and 2 from J; bases not matched to a gene: 3.

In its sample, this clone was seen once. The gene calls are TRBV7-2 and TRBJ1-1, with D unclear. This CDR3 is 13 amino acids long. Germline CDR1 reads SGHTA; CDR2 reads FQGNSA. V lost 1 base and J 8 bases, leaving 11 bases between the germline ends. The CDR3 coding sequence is TGTGCCAGCAGCTTAGTCCCCACAGAAGAAGCTTTCTTT. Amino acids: CASSLVPTEEAFF.